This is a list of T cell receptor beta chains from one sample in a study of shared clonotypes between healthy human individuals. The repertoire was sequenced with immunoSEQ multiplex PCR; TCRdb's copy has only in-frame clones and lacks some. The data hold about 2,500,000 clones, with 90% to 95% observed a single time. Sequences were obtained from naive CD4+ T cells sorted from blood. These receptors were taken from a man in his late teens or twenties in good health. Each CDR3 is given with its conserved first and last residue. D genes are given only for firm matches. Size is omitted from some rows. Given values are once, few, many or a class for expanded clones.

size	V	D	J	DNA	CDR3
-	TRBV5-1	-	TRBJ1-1	TGCGCCAGCAGCTTGGCCGGGAGGGGATGGGGAAGCACTGAAGCTTTCTTT	CASSLAGRGWGSTEAFF
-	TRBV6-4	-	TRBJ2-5	TGTGCCAGCAGTTTGACACCCGGAGGTCTTGAGACCCAGTACTTC	CASSLTPGGLETQYF
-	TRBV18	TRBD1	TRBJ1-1	TGTGCCAGCTCATTGGGACAGAGGAACACTGAAGCTTTCTTT	CASSLGQRNTEAFF
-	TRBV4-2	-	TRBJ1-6	TGTGCCAGCAGCCAAGAGGCCGACAGGTCATATAATTCACCCCTCCACTTT	CASSQEADRSYNSPLHF
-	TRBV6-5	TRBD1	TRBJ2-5	TGTGCCAGCAGTTACGACAGGGAGGAGACCCAGTACTTC	CASSYDREETQYF
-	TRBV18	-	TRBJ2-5	TGTGCCAGCTCACCCGGACTCCAAGAGACCCAGTACTTC	CASSPGLQETQYF
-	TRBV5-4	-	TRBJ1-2	TGTGCCAGCAGCTTGGAAAGGTCCTATGGCTACACCTTC	CASSLERSYGYTF
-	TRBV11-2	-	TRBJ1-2	TGTGCCAGCAGCTTAGAGTCGGCAGGGACCACTAACTATGGCTACACCTTC	CASSLESAGTTNYGYTF
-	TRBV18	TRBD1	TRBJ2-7	TGTGCCAGCTCTCCGGATGGGACAGCAGCCTACGAGCAGTACTTC	CASSPDGTAAYEQYF
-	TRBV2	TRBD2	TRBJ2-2	TGTGCCAGCCGCGGGAGGGCGAACACCGGGGAGCTGTTTTTT	CASRGRANTGELFF
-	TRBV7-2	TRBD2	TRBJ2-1	TGTGCCAGCAGGGAGCTCGGGGTAGCGGGAGTTTCTACGGAGTTCTTC	CASRELGVAGVSTEFF
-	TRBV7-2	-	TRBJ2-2	TGTGCCAGCAGCTTCCCGCCCCAGCTGTTTTTT	CASSFPPQLFF
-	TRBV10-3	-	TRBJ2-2	TGTGCCATCAGTTGGACAGGACTACAGGGCGGGGAGCTGTTTTTT	CAISWTGLQGGELFF
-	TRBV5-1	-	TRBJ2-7	TGCGCCAGCAGCCCGGGGGGGACAGAAGGCGAGCAGTACTTC	CASSPGGTEGEQYF
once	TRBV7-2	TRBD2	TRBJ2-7	TGTGCCAGCAGCTTAGAAGCGGGAGGGTACGAGCAGTACTTC	CASSLEAGGYEQYF
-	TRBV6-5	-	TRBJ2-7	TGTGCCAGCAGTCCACTTGATAAGAACTACGAGCAGTACTTC	CASSPLDKNYEQYF
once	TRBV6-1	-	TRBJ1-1	TGTGCCAGCAGCCGTGAGACAGAAGCTTTCTTT	CASSRETEAFF
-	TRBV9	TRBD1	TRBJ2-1	TGTGCCAGCGCTACAGGGGACCATATCAATGAGCAGTTCTTC	CASATGDHINEQFF
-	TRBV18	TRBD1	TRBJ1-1	TGTGCCAGCTCACCAGGGACAGCCATGACCATGAACACTGAAGCTTTCTTT	CASSPGTAMTMNTEAFF
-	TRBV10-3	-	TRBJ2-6	TGTGCCATCAGTGAGGACACCTCTGGGGCCAACGTCCTGACTTTC	CAISEDTSGANVLTF
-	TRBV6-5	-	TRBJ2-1	TGTGCCAGCAGGGGGGGGGCGTTTAGTGAGCAGTTCTTC	CASRGGAFSEQFF
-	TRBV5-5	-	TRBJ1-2	TGTGCCAGCAGCTTGGCCATGGATAACTATGGCTACACCTTC	CASSLAMDNYGYTF
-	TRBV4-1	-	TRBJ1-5	TGCGCCAGCAGCCAAGACCCGGGAGGGGGAAAACATCAGCCCCAGCATTTT	CASSQDPGGGKHQPQHF
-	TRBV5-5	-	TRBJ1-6	TGTGCCAGCAGCACCCAAGACCCGGGAGGAAATTCACCCCTCCACTTT	CASSTQDPGGNSPLHF
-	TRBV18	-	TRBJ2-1	TGTGCCAGCTCACCATTGGTGGGGGGCCATCAAAGCTCCTACAATGAGCAGTTCTTC	CASSPLVGGHQSSYNEQFF
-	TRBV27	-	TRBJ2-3	TGTGCCAGCAGTGCCTCCGGGATCCACTTTGGGGATACGCAGTATTTT	CASSASGIHFGDTQYF
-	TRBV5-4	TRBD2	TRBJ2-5	TGTGCCAGCAGCTTGGGCGGGGGCCAAGAGACCCAGTACTTC	CASSLGGGQETQYF